A selection of T cell receptor beta chains follows, all from one sample in a study of blood T cell repertoires in COVID-19. Repertoires were generated with immunoSEQ multiplex PCR, while TCRdb's copy carries only in-frame clones and drops some. The table has tens of thousands of clones, 86% seen once. The sample consisted of peripheral blood. The receptors derive from a woman older than 75 with acute or convalescent COVID-19. The CDR3 runs from the conserved cysteine through the conserved F or W. The D gene is left open where the match is weak. Size values are once, few and many counts, or a class for expanded clones, and some rows have none.

size	V	J	D	length	CDR3	DNA
once	TRBV11-2	TRBJ1-4	TRBD1	17	CASSSPRRDRGNEKLFF	TGTGCCAGCAGCTCACCGCGAAGGGACAGGGGTAATGAAAAACTGTTTTTT
.	TRBV5-1	TRBJ2-3	.	13	CASSLKEGGAQYF	TGCGCCAGCAGCTTAAAAGAGGGGGGGGCGCAGTATTTT
.	TRBV28	TRBJ1-5	.	15	CASSLTGEKGQPQHF	TGTGCCAGCAGTTTGACAGGAGAAAAGGGTCAGCCCCAGCATTTT
.	TRBV5-4	TRBJ1-2	TRBD1	13	CASSIQTGKGYTF	TGTGCCAGCAGCATCCAGACAGGGAAAGGCTACACCTTC
.	TRBV6-5	TRBJ1-1	TRBD1	14	CASRPDRVNTEAFF	TGTGCCAGCAGACCGGACAGGGTGAACACTGAAGCTTTCTTT
.	TRBV5-1	TRBJ2-3	TRBD2	16	CASSVPSGAFTDTQYF	TGCGCCAGCAGCGTTCCTAGCGGTGCCTTCACAGATACGCAGTATTTT
.	TRBV11-2	TRBJ1-2	.	14	CASSSLSSDHGYTF	TGTGCCAGCAGCTCCCTGAGCAGCGACCATGGCTACACCTTC
.	TRBV10-3	TRBJ2-3	TRBD2	17	CAISEPTGGGGIGTQYF	TGTGCCATCAGTGAGCCGACCGGGGGGGGCGGTATTGGTACGCAGTATTTT
.	TRBV19	TRBJ2-7	TRBD1	14	CASSRDRGSYEQYF	TGTGCCAGTAGTAGGGACAGGGGGTCCTACGAGCAGTACTTC
.	TRBV21-1	TRBJ2-7	.	18	CASSKAVQGQGPGDEQYF	TGTGCCAGCAGCAAAGCGGTTCAGGGACAGGGGCCTGGGGACGAGCAGTACTTC
.	TRBV2	TRBJ2-5	.	13	CASKDRIQETQYF	TGTGCCAGCAAGGACAGAATACAAGAGACCCAGTACTTC
.	TRBV13	TRBJ2-6	TRBD1	17	CASSRTGTGSGANVLTF	TGTGCCAGCAGCAGGACGGGGACAGGCTCTGGGGCCAACGTCCTGACTTTC
once	TRBV7-6	TRBJ1-1	.	13	CASSPSPGTEAFF	TGTGCCAGCAGCCCCTCCCCGGGCACTGAAGCTTTCTTT
.	TRBV19	TRBJ1-2	.	13	CASTLKGSRSYTF	TGTGCCAGTACCTTAAAGGGGTCGCGGAGCTACACCTTC
.	TRBV28	TRBJ1-6	TRBD1	14	CASNRGRGVSPLHF	TGTGCCAGCAACCGTGGCAGGGGGGTTTCACCCCTCCACTTT